The clone carrying this TCR beta chain was seen a handful of times. These data come from a study of blood T cell repertoires in COVID-19. Study as a whole: COVID-19 samples from acute and convalescent phases originated in the United States, Italy and Spain. In each case, the material was cDNA or gDNA derived from T cells, B-cell-depleted T cells, or PBMCs.

In the original workflow: For nucleated cells, counts were estimated from reference gene primer amplification. Profiling relied on immunoSEQ multiplex PCR, and the TCRdb table lists in-frame clones only, not all of them. The V and J calls and clone size are taken from that table; D and trimming were inferred from the DNA. The sample has about 130,000 clones; about 83% are singletons. The CDR3 is 16 amino acids. Germline V CDR1 and CDR2: MDHEN, SYDVKM. The source material was peripheral blood. This clonotype was obtained from a man aged 60 to 75 with acute or convalescent COVID-19. The chain is built from TRBV28 and TRBJ1-3, with D perhaps matching TRBD1 (5 bases). The CDR3 DNA reads TGTGCGTGTTTCCGTGGGGGGGACTTGTCTGGAAACACCATATATTTT. It specifies CACFRGGDLSGNTIYF.